The sequence of this T cell receptor (beta chain) was determined in a study of blood T cells in healthy people across ages. Notes on the study in general: Aged donors had fewer naive CD4+ cells and lower diversity than long-lived donors.

Per sample, at least 5 micrograms of total RNA were extracted. For the second PCR, which ran for about 7 to 12 cycles, a sample-barcoded 5' primer and a J-beta primer mix were used. Each cDNA molecule received a tag from a template-switch adaptor that had 12 random nucleotides. The yield of each sample was at least 3 million CDR3-containing paired-end reads. TCRdb used MiXCR to reprocess the 5' RACE reads, holding one entry per CDR3 protein. This sample has about 670,000 distinct CDR3 sequences, with 35% to 50% found just once. This CDR3 contains 12 residues. The V end was cut by 4 bases, the J end by 4 bases, with 10 bases between. In germline, CDR1 is SQVTM, CDR2 ANQGSEA. Only a few counts were recorded for this clonotype. Its matching antigen is unknown.

The V call is TRBV29-1, the J call TRBJ1-1; weak D call: TRBD1 (5 bases). This receptor was identified in a man older than 75 in good health. Sequencing was carried out using blood. The CDR3 DNA sequence: TGCAGCGTTGTGGACGGGGGCACTGAAGCTTTCTTT. Residues: CSVVDGGTEAFF.